This T cell receptor beta chain was captured by sequencing in a study of blood T cell repertoires in COVID-19. Sequencing used immunoSEQ multiplex PCR; TCRdb keeps in-frame clones, though not all of them. Of 200,000 to 300,000 clones detected, over 70% appear once; the ten largest clones hold about 1.6%. The count of this clone is one. Germline values: CDR1 MNHEY, CDR2 SVGEGT. The CDR3 length is 14 residues. The V end lost 0 bases, the J end lost 5 bases, and 7 bases lay between the germline ends. The receptor's source is a woman aged 40 to 55 who had recovered from COVID-19. The sample was peripheral blood. The gene calls are TRBV6-2 or TRBV6-3 and TRBJ1-4, with D unclear. The CDR3 DNA follows: TGTGCCAGCAGTTACTCGATCAGAAATGAAAAACTGTTTTTT. Translation gives CASSYSIRNEKLFF.